This TCR beta chain was observed in a study of T cell responses to AZD1222 COVID-19 vaccine. The overall study: Pooled together were second doses at about 4 or about 12 weeks. Findings and limits, study-wide: Clonal diversity was possibly underestimated, and white British individuals and females predominated among donors. Baseline antibody screening turned up just a handful of seropositive AZD1222 recipients. Receipt of two AZD1222 doses was followed by a rise in Spike-specific TCR breadth and depth.

On this clone itself: The antigen is not known.

CDR3 length: 13 residues. J lost 10 bases, V lost 4 bases, and 6 bases had no gene match. Germline values: CDR1 SGHAT, CDR2 FQNNGV. Profiled with immunoSEQ multiplex PCR; TCRdb holds only in-frame clones, not every one. The data hold roughly 140,000 clones, with 89% observed a single time. The rearrangement links TRBV11-2 to TRBJ2-1, with 8 bases lining up with TRBD1. The sequence came from an adult in good health. The sequenced sample was peripheral blood, obtained on day 0 of AZD1222 vaccination. The CDR3: CASSSNRDREQFF. The CDR3 DNA sequence: TGTGCCAGCAGCTCGAACAGGGACAGGGAGCAGTTCTTC.